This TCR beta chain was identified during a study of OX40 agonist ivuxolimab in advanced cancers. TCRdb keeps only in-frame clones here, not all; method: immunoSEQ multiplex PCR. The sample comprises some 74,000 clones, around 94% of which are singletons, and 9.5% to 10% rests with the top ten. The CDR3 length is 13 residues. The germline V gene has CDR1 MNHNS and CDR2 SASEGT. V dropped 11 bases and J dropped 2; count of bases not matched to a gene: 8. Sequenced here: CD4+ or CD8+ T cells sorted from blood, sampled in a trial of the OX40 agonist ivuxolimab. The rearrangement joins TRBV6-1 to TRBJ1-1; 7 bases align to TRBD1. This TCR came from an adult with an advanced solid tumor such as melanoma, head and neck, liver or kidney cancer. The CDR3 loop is CAGVTGENTEAFF. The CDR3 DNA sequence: TGTGCCGGGGTAACAGGGGAAAACACTGAAGCTTTCTTT.